The table lists the clone carrying this TCR beta chain with many counts. Its antigen is still unknown. The record originates from a study of T cells in Graves' hyperthyroidism and ophthalmopathy. Study overall: Prior to any treatment, at the point of initial diagnosis, peripheral blood was collected. Study results and caveats: It was a median about 6.5 months before onset that the model predicted ophthalmopathy.

RNA transcripts served as the template for amplifying TCR beta CDR3 regions. With the HTBI primer set, the TCR CDR3 went through a first round of RT-PCR. TCRdb fed the multiplex PCR reads into MiXCR, producing one record per CDR3 protein. Seen here are 250,000 to 350,000 distinct CDR3 sequences, about 15% observed once, and the top ten hold around 57%. V lost 6 bases to trimming and J lost 5 bases; unmatched junction nucleotides: 13. This CDR3 has 15 residues. The germline V gene has CDR1 SNHLY and CDR2 FYNNEI. In making diagnoses, clinical symptoms, serum thyroxine and TRAb, thyroid ultrasound and orbital computed tomography were all used.

The sequence derives from a woman aged 55-69 years with Graves' ophthalmopathy. Sequenced sample: blood. The chain joins TRBV2 to TRBJ2-7, with 7 bases aligning to TRBD1. DNA of the CDR3: TGTGCCAGCAGCCCTATGACAGGGAAAACAGACGAGCAGTACTTC. It is translated as CASSPMTGKTDEQYF.